The T cell receptor (beta chain) described here comes from a study of blood T cell repertoires in COVID-19. Study at large: Nucleic acid was either cDNA or gDNA, and it came from T cells, B-cell-depleted T cells, or PBMCs.

Data came from immunoSEQ multiplex PCR; TCRdb stores just in-frame clones and leaves some out. The table has around 250,000 clones, 90% seen once; the top ten hold 2.1%. The Seattle patients joined while their infection was active and were tracked longitudinally afterward. Germline CDR1 LGHNA, CDR2 YSLEER. V was trimmed by 0 bases and J by 7 bases, leaving 26 bases between them. The CDR3 spans 19 residues. V gene TRBV4-3 combines with J gene TRBJ2-3; weak D call: TRBD2 (6 bases). Sequencing used peripheral blood. The receptor was isolated from an older woman with COVID-19, enrolled during active disease. DNA for the CDR3: TGCGCCAGCAGCCAAGAACGGGCCTTTCGGGCGGGGCCCCGAAATACGCAGTATTTT. Protein sequence: CASSQERAFRAGPRNTQYF.